A single sample gave rise to the 21 T cell receptor beta chains below, sequenced in a study of T cells after yellow fever vaccination. TCRdb re-called the 5' RACE reads with MiXCR, one entry per CDR3 protein. The sample holds some 160,000 distinct CDR3 sequences, roughly 8.8% seen once. The sequenced sample was CD8+ T cells sorted from PBMCs, obtained 45 days after the yellow fever booster vaccination. These receptors came from a man between 18 and 35 years old who received the YFV17D yellow fever vaccine.

This clonotype came up a few times. This sequence joins TRBV19 and TRBJ1-1; maybe TRBD1 (5 bases). Trimming stripped 0 bases from V and 5 bases from J, with 13 bases between. Per the germline V gene, CDR1 is LNHDA and CDR2 is SQIVND (reference sequence). The CDR3 has 15 residues. CDR3 amino acids: CASSIDPQGGTEAFF. DNA of the CDR3: TGTGCCAGTAGTATAGATCCGCAGGGTGGAACTGAAGCTTTCTTT.

This clonotype was counted many times. This sequence joins TRBV15 and TRBJ2-7; D is possibly TRBD2 (6 bases). Germline CDR1 and CDR2: LNHNV and YYDKDF (reference sequence). This CDR3 comprises 13 residues. V was trimmed by 3 bases and J by 7 bases, leaving 13 bases between them. The CDR3 loop reads CATSSRDFVEQYF. The DNA of the CDR3 is TGTGCCACCAGCAGCCGGGACTTCGTGGAGCAGTACTTC.

The chain joins TRBV6-6 to TRBJ2-7; D is perhaps TRBD1 or TRBD2 (6 bases each). The V and J ends lost 2 bases and 4 bases respectively, with 12 bases between them. From germline, CDR1 is MNHNY and CDR2 SVGAGI (reference sequence). The CDR3 covers 14 residues. DNA of the CDR3: TGTGCCAGCAGTTACACGGGGGCGCTGTACGAGCAGTACGTC. It yields the protein CASSYTGALYEQYV.

The chain combines TRBV7-9 with TRBJ2-2; 7 nucleotides agree with TRBD2. The CDR3 is made up of 16 amino acids. Per germline, CDR1 SEHNR and CDR2 FQNEAQ (reference sequence). The V gene end was trimmed by 6 bases and the J gene end by 1 base; junction bases not matched to a gene: 8. The CDR3 bases are TGTGCCAGCAGTTTGGGGGGGTTCCGGAACACCGGGGAGCTGTTTTTT. Protein: CASSLGGFRNTGELFF.

The chain uses TRBV6-5 and TRBJ2-3, with TRBD1 identical over 10 bases. The CDR3 totals 17 residues. V trimming: 3 bases; J trimming: 8 bases; junction bases outside the gene matches: 14. Germline V CDR1 and CDR2: MNHEY, SVGAGI. The CDR3 protein is CASSYLAPGQGSVTQYF. In DNA form, the CDR3 reads TGTGCCAGCAGTTATTTGGCTCCGGGACAGGGGAGTGTTACGCAGTATTTT.

The chain joins TRBV7-9 to TRBJ2-6; tentatively, D is TRBD1 or TRBD2 (5 bases each). Germline loops: CDR1 SEHNR, CDR2 FQNEAQ (reference sequence). The V end lost 3 bases, the J end lost 2 bases, and 17 bases lay between the germline ends. The CDR3 loop spans 18 amino acids. CDR3 in DNA: TGTGCCAGCAGCTTGTGGTGGGACGGAGCTACTGGGGCCAACGTCCTGACTTTC. Translating gives CASSLWWDGATGANVLTF. The full variable domain, rest sourced from reference TRBV7-9 and TRBJ2-6, is DTGVSQNPRHKITKRGQNVTFRCDPISEHNRLYWYRQTLGQGPEFLTYFQNEAQLEKSRLLSDRFSAERPKGSFSTLEIQRTEQGDSAMYLCASSLWWDGATGANVLTFGAGSRLTVL.

This clonotype was observed at least ten times. The chain joins TRBV4-3 to TRBJ2-2; 9 bases line up with TRBD1. J gave up 4 bases and V 2 bases, and 11 bases lay outside the gene matches. Germline CDR1 and CDR2: LGHNA and YSLEER. This CDR3 contains 18 residues. The CDR3 region is CASSQTLGGTGSTGELFF. The CDR3 DNA sequence: TGCGCCAGCAGCCAAACCCTAGGAGGGACAGGGAGCACCGGGGAGCTGTTTTTT.

This clonotype occurred a few times. The chain recombines TRBV28 with TRBJ1-1; D uncertain. The germline V gene has CDR1 MDHEN and CDR2 SYDVKM. The CDR3 runs 17 residues. V lost 1 base to trimming and J lost 3 bases, with 18 bases between them. CDR3 amino acids: CASSLLSVIGLDTEAFF. The CDR3 DNA reads as TGTGCCAGCAGTTTATTATCGGTTATAGGTTTAGACACTGAAGCTTTCTTT.

This chain connects TRBV12-3 or TRBV12-4 to TRBJ2-7; D gene unclear. V lost 1 base and J lost 6, with 7 bases in between. CDR3 length: 12 residues. The CDR3 DNA follows: TGTGCCAGCAGTTTAGATTCTCTCGAGCAGTACTTC. Translating gives CASSLDSLEQYF.

The chain couples TRBV7-6 to TRBJ1-1, with 7 positions matching TRBD1. The ends lost 1 base at V and 7 bases at J; junction bases unmatched: 6. The germline CDR1 and CDR2 sequences are SGHVS and FNYEAQ. CDR3 size: 14 residues. CDR3 nucleotide sequence: TGTGCCAGCAGCTTAGAGAGGGGGCTCGATGAAGCTTTCTTT. Translating gives CASSLERGLDEAFF.

The chain couples TRBV5-1 to TRBJ2-2; 8 bases line up with TRBD1. From germline, CDR1 is SGHRS and CDR2 YFSETQ. V gave up 0 bases and J gave up 5 bases; unmatched junction bases: 6. The CDR3 spans 16 residues. Here the CDR3 reads CASSLAVRGRTGELFF. The CDR3 DNA sequence: TGCGCCAGCAGCTTGGCGGTCAGGGGGCGTACCGGGGAGCTGTTTTTT.

The sample holds a few counts of this clonotype. The rearrangement links TRBV9 to TRBJ2-3, with a tentative D call TRBD2 (6 bases). Germline CDR1 reads SGDLS; CDR2 reads YYNGEE. The CDR3 has 16 amino acids. Trimming removed 4 bases from V and 2 bases from J, with 17 bases in between. CDR3 in amino acids: CASSPPAGGYTDTQYF. CDR3 nucleotides: TGTGCCAGCAGCCCCCCGGCTGGGGGGTACACAGATACGCAGTATTTT.

The CDR3 loop is CASSPALAGTDTQYF. The CDR3 DNA follows: TGTGCCAGCAGCCCGGCTCTAGCGGGGACAGATACGCAGTATTTT. This sequence joins TRBV11-1 and TRBJ2-3, with 9 nucleotides matching TRBD2. Germline V gene lookup returns CDR1 SGHAT and CDR2 FQDESV (reference sequence). The CDR3 is made up of 15 amino acids. Trimming at V came to 5 bases and at J to 3 bases, leaving 6 bases not matched to a gene.

This clonotype has more than one count but fewer than ten. The V gene is TRBV6-1, the J gene TRBJ2-7; D uncertain. The CDR3 consists of 12 residues. Trimming left V 3 bases short and J 0 bases short, with 3 bases between. CDR1 is MNHNS and CDR2 is SASEGT in the germline V gene. The CDR3, as DNA: TGTGCCAGCAGTGAGCCCTCCTACGAGCAGTACTTC. Its protein product is CASSEPSYEQYF.

In its sample, this clonotype was seen many times. The V and J genes are TRBV4-1 and TRBJ2-1; D is undetermined. Trimming cost V 1 base and J 8 bases, with 9 bases left between them. From germline, CDR1 is MGHRA and CDR2 YSYEKL. The CDR3 contains 13 residues. As DNA, the CDR3 is TGCGCCAGCAGCCAAGGTTTAGGTGATGAGCAGTTCTTC. Its translation is CASSQGLGDEQFF.

The CDR3, as DNA: TGTGCCAGCAGCGGGACCGCATCCTACGAGCAGTACTTC. Translation: CASSGTASYEQYF. The V gene is TRBV7-9, the J gene TRBJ2-7, with D perhaps matching TRBD1 or TRBD2 (5 bases each). V dropped 5 bases and J dropped 1 base, with 9 bases sitting between them. This CDR3 contains 13 residues. CDR1 is SEHNR, CDR2 FQNEAQ, per germline (reference sequence).

This chain joins TRBV4-1 and TRBJ2-3; 8 nucleotides line up with TRBD2. The junction had 6 bases not matched to a gene; V was cut back by 0 bases and J by 4 bases. Germline CDR1 MGHRA, CDR2 YSYEKL. The CDR3 covers 16 residues. The CDR3 nucleotides are TGCGCCAGCAGCCAAGAATTAGCGGGAATTTCAGATACGCAGTATTTT. This codes for CASSQELAGISDTQYF.

This clonotype was seen a few times. The rearrangement joins TRBV6-2 or TRBV6-3 to TRBJ2-5; 13 nucleotides match TRBD2. Germline V CDR1 and CDR2: MNHEY, SVGEGT. V lost 6 bases and J lost 4; bases outside the gene matches: 8. The CDR3 consists of 16 residues. CDR3 residues: CASRFTSGGAGETQYF. The DNA of the CDR3 is TGTGCCAGCAGATTCACTAGCGGGGGGGCCGGAGAGACCCAGTACTTC.

J is TRBJ2-1 and V is TRBV6-5; TRBD1 is a possible D gene (6 bases). The CDR3 covers 15 residues. Trimming took off 2 bases at V and 2 bases at J, with 10 bases between the two ends. Per the germline V gene, CDR1 is MNHEY and CDR2 is SVGAGI. Written as DNA, the CDR3 is TGTGCCAGCAGTTACGGACAGCCTCCCTACAATGAGCAGTTCTTC. This sequence encodes CASSYGQPPYNEQFF.

The gene calls are TRBV25-1 and TRBJ1-5; maybe TRBD1 (6 bases). With 1 base removed from V and 4 bases from J, the gap between germline ends came to 14 bases. CDR1 MGHDK and CDR2 SYGVNS come from the germline V gene. The CDR3 totals 16 residues. DNA of the CDR3: TGTGCCAGCAGTGAATTCCGGGACAAGAGGAATCAGCCCCAGCATTTT. Amino acids: CASSEFRDKRNQPQHF.

This chain connects TRBV9 to TRBJ2-2; D remains unclear. Trimming removed 4 bases from V and 2 bases from J, with 18 bases in between. Germline CDR1 reads SGDLS; CDR2 reads YYNGEE. This CDR3 has 17 residues. The CDR3 DNA reads TGTGCCAGCAGCCCCCCTGAAGGGCAGATAAACACCGGGGAGCTGTTTTTT. It is translated as CASSPPEGQINTGELFF.